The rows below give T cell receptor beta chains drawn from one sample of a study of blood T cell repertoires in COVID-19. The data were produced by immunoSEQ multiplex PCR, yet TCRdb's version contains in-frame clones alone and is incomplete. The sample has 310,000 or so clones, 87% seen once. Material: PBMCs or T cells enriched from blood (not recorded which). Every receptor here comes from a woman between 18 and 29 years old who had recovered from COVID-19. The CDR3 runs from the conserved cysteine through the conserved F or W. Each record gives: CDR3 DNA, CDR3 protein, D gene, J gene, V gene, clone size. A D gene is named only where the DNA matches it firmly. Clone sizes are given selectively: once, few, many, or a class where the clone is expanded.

CDR3nt: TGTGCCAGTAGTATCCCAGGGGGCAGGAACACTGAAGCTTTCTTT; CDR3aa: CASSIPGGRNTEAFF; d_gene: TRBD1; j_gene: TRBJ1-1; v_gene: TRBV19; abundance: -
CDR3nt: TGTGCCACTCTAGGGGCCTACGAGCAGTACTTC; CDR3aa: CATLGAYEQYF; d_gene: -; j_gene: TRBJ2-7; v_gene: TRBV6-5; abundance: -
CDR3nt: TGTGCCAGCAGTGTTGGGGCAGGGAACACTGAAGCTTTCTTT; CDR3aa: CASSVGAGNTEAFF; d_gene: -; j_gene: TRBJ1-1; v_gene: TRBV2; abundance: once
CDR3nt: TGTGCCAGCAGCCCTACTAAGAGATCCTACGAGCAGTACTTC; CDR3aa: CASSPTKRSYEQYF; d_gene: -; j_gene: TRBJ2-7; v_gene: TRBV13; abundance: -
CDR3nt: TGTGCCAGCAGCCTCACAGGTTATGGCTACACCTTC; CDR3aa: CASSLTGYGYTF; d_gene: -; j_gene: TRBJ1-2; v_gene: TRBV3-1/TRBV3-2; abundance: once
CDR3nt: TGTGCCAGTAGTATACAACTAGCGGGAGGGGTCGGAGAGGAGCAGTTCTTC; CDR3aa: CASSIQLAGGVGEEQFF; d_gene: TRBD2; j_gene: TRBJ2-1; v_gene: TRBV19; abundance: -
CDR3nt: TGTGCCACCGGTTTGGCGAACACTGAAGCTTTCTTT; CDR3aa: CATGLANTEAFF; d_gene: -; j_gene: TRBJ1-1; v_gene: TRBV15; abundance: -
CDR3nt: TGTGCCCGGAGGGCGTGGGCCGACACAGATACGCAGTATTTT; CDR3aa: CARRAWADTDTQYF; d_gene: -; j_gene: TRBJ2-3; v_gene: TRBV30; abundance: -
CDR3nt: TGTGCCAGTAGTACCGGACTAGCCAATGAGCAGTTCTTC; CDR3aa: CASSTGLANEQFF; d_gene: TRBD2; j_gene: TRBJ2-1; v_gene: TRBV19; abundance: -
CDR3nt: TGTGCCAGCTCACCACCCGGGACTAGCGGACCAATACGCTCCTACGAGCAGTACTTC; CDR3aa: CASSPPGTSGPIRSYEQYF; d_gene: TRBD2; j_gene: TRBJ2-7; v_gene: TRBV18; abundance: -
CDR3nt: TGTGCCAGCAGCGCTGATAGGTATAGCGTCGAGCAGTACTTC; CDR3aa: CASSADRYSVEQYF; d_gene: -; j_gene: TRBJ2-7; v_gene: TRBV7-2; abundance: -
CDR3nt: TGTGCCAGCAGTGATCCCCGTGCGGGCAACACTGAAGCTTTCTTT; CDR3aa: CASSDPRAGNTEAFF; d_gene: -; j_gene: TRBJ1-1; v_gene: TRBV2; abundance: once
CDR3nt: TGTGCCAGCAGCGTACAGGGACCTAATGAAAAACTGTTTTTT; CDR3aa: CASSVQGPNEKLFF; d_gene: -; j_gene: TRBJ1-4; v_gene: TRBV2; abundance: -
CDR3nt: TGTGCCAGCAGTGAAATCGGCGGTGAAGCTTTCTTT; CDR3aa: CASSEIGGEAFF; d_gene: -; j_gene: TRBJ1-1; v_gene: TRBV6-1; abundance: few
CDR3nt: TGTGCCATCAGTGAGTCCCCACAGGGGACGGGCCAGCCCCAGCATTTT; CDR3aa: CAISESPQGTGQPQHF; d_gene: TRBD1; j_gene: TRBJ1-5; v_gene: TRBV10-3; abundance: -
CDR3nt: TGTGCCTGGAGTACAGACACTGAAGCTTTCTTT; CDR3aa: CAWSTDTEAFF; d_gene: -; j_gene: TRBJ1-1; v_gene: TRBV30; abundance: once
CDR3nt: TGTGCCAGCAGCGTAGCGATCGGGGGGAACCAAGAGACCCAGTACTTC; CDR3aa: CASSVAIGGNQETQYF; d_gene: TRBD2; j_gene: TRBJ2-5; v_gene: TRBV9; abundance: -
CDR3nt: TGTGCCAGCAGCTACGACAGGGACACTGAAGCTTTCTTT; CDR3aa: CASSYDRDTEAFF; d_gene: TRBD1; j_gene: TRBJ1-1; v_gene: TRBV7-2; abundance: once
CDR3nt: TGTGCCAGCAGCTTAGGTGGGCGGGGCTCGGAAGATACGCAGTATTTT; CDR3aa: CASSLGGRGSEDTQYF; d_gene: -; j_gene: TRBJ2-3; v_gene: TRBV11-3; abundance: -
CDR3nt: TGTGCCAGGGGGACACGCCCAGGGGAGACCCAGTACTTC; CDR3aa: CARGTRPGETQYF; d_gene: -; j_gene: TRBJ2-5; v_gene: TRBV28; abundance: -
CDR3nt: TGTGCCAGCAGCCGAGAAGGAGGGACTTCCGAAAAACTGTTTTTT; CDR3aa: CASSREGGTSEKLFF; d_gene: -; j_gene: TRBJ1-4; v_gene: TRBV4-2; abundance: -
CDR3nt: TGTGCCAGCCGGAGGGACCTCTCTGGAAACACCATATATTTT; CDR3aa: CASRRDLSGNTIYF; d_gene: -; j_gene: TRBJ1-3; v_gene: TRBV9; abundance: once
CDR3nt: TGTGCCAGCAGCTCTGGACAGGTCTATGGCTACACCTTC; CDR3aa: CASSSGQVYGYTF; d_gene: TRBD1; j_gene: TRBJ1-2; v_gene: TRBV5-6; abundance: few
CDR3nt: TGTGCCACCAGCAGAGATAGGGGGGGTAGGTCCTACAATGAGCAGTTCTTC; CDR3aa: CATSRDRGGRSYNEQFF; d_gene: -; j_gene: TRBJ2-1; v_gene: TRBV15; abundance: -
CDR3nt: TGTGCCAGCTATTCGGGACAGGCGGCGAACACTGAAGCTTTCTTT; CDR3aa: CASYSGQAANTEAFF; d_gene: TRBD1; j_gene: TRBJ1-1; v_gene: TRBV28; abundance: few
CDR3nt: TGCAGTGCTAGTTTTGGCAGGCAGCTCCAGCATTTT; CDR3aa: CSASFGRQLQHF; d_gene: -; j_gene: TRBJ1-5; v_gene: TRBV20-1; abundance: -
CDR3nt: TGTGCCAGCAGCTTAGCGCCCGTGACAGGGAAGGGAGAGACCCAGTACTTC; CDR3aa: CASSLAPVTGKGETQYF; d_gene: TRBD1; j_gene: TRBJ2-5; v_gene: TRBV11-1; abundance: -
CDR3nt: TGTGCCAGCAGCTTTGCAGATCCCTATCAGCCCCAGCATTTT; CDR3aa: CASSFADPYQPQHF; d_gene: -; j_gene: TRBJ1-5; v_gene: TRBV7-2; abundance: -
CDR3nt: TGTGCCAGCAGCCAGTGGGACTTCCTTGGAAACACCATATATTTT; CDR3aa: CASSQWDFLGNTIYF; d_gene: -; j_gene: TRBJ1-3; v_gene: TRBV7-2; abundance: -
CDR3nt: TGTGCCAGCAGTCTCAGGACAGGGGAGAATTCACCCCTCCACTTT; CDR3aa: CASSLRTGENSPLHF; d_gene: TRBD1; j_gene: TRBJ1-6; v_gene: TRBV27; abundance: -
CDR3nt: TGTGCCTGGACACGGAGGGAGACCCAGTACTTC; CDR3aa: CAWTRRETQYF; d_gene: -; j_gene: TRBJ2-5; v_gene: TRBV30; abundance: once
CDR3nt: TGTGCCAGCAGCCCCGGGGGCCAAGAGACCCAGTACTTC; CDR3aa: CASSPGGQETQYF; d_gene: -; j_gene: TRBJ2-5; v_gene: TRBV4-2; abundance: -
CDR3nt: TGTGCCAGCTCGGGGGGAATAATCTCACCCCTCCACTTT; CDR3aa: CASSGGIISPLHF; d_gene: -; j_gene: TRBJ1-6; v_gene: TRBV28; abundance: -
CDR3nt: TGTGCCAGTAGTCCGACACAGGGGGAGGCCCAGTACTTC; CDR3aa: CASSPTQGEAQYF; d_gene: TRBD1; j_gene: TRBJ2-5; v_gene: TRBV19; abundance: -
CDR3nt: TGTGCCAGCAGTTATCGCGGGGGGAGTGTTAATGAAAAACTGTTTTTT; CDR3aa: CASSYRGGSVNEKLFF; d_gene: -; j_gene: TRBJ1-4; v_gene: TRBV6-5; abundance: once
CDR3nt: TGTGCCAGCAGCTTAATCGGGTCCCCAGCCAATGAGCAGTTCTTC; CDR3aa: CASSLIGSPANEQFF; d_gene: -; j_gene: TRBJ2-1; v_gene: TRBV7-7; abundance: once
CDR3nt: TGTGCCAGCAGCTTGGCCGGGTCTACCTACGAGCAGTACTTC; CDR3aa: CASSLAGSTYEQYF; d_gene: -; j_gene: TRBJ2-7; v_gene: TRBV5-6; abundance: -
CDR3nt: TGTGCCAGCAGTTCGTTCCATGCCGGGACTAGCGGGAGTACACTACCCAACACCGGGGAGCTGTTTTTT; CDR3aa: CASSSFHAGTSGSTLPNTGELFF; d_gene: TRBD2; j_gene: TRBJ2-2; v_gene: TRBV2; abundance: once
CDR3nt: TGCGCCAGCAGTGAGATTAGGGGTCAAGAGACCCAGTACTTC; CDR3aa: CASSEIRGQETQYF; d_gene: -; j_gene: TRBJ2-5; v_gene: TRBV10-2; abundance: -
CDR3nt: TGTGCCAGCAGCGTACCCCAGAGGGACATAGCCAAAAACATTCAGTACTTC; CDR3aa: CASSVPQRDIAKNIQYF; d_gene: -; j_gene: TRBJ2-4; v_gene: TRBV9; abundance: few
CDR3nt: TGTGCCAGCAGTTGGGGACAGGGGGGATCCCCTTTCTTT; CDR3aa: CASSWGQGGSPFF; d_gene: TRBD1; j_gene: TRBJ1-1; v_gene: TRBV6-2/TRBV6-3; abundance: -
CDR3nt: TGTGCCAGCAGTGACTTAAGCGGGAGGGAGGCGGGTGAGCAGTTCTTC; CDR3aa: CASSDLSGREAGEQFF; d_gene: TRBD2; j_gene: TRBJ2-1; v_gene: TRBV6-4; abundance: once
CDR3nt: TGCAGCGTTGAAGGGGACAGCAACAATCAGCCCCAGCATTTT; CDR3aa: CSVEGDSNNQPQHF; d_gene: TRBD1; j_gene: TRBJ1-5; v_gene: TRBV29-1; abundance: -
CDR3nt: TGTGCCAGCGGCCGGGGATCCTACAATGAGCAGTTCTTC; CDR3aa: CASGRGSYNEQFF; d_gene: -; j_gene: TRBJ2-1; v_gene: TRBV6-5; abundance: -